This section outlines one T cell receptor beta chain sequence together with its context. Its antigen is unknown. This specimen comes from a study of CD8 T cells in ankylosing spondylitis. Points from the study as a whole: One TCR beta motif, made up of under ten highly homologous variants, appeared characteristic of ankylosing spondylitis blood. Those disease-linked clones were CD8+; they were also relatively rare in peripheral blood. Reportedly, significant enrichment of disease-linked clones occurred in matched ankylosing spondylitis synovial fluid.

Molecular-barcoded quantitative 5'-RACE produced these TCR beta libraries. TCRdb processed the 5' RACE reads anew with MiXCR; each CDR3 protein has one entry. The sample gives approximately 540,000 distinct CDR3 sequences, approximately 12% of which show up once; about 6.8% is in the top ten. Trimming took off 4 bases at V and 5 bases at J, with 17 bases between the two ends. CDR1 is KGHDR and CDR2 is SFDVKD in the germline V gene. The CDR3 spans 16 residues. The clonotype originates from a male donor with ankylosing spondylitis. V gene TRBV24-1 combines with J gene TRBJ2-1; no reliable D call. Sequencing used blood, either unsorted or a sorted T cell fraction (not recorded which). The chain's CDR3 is CATSDSLAANHNEQFF. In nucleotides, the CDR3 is TGTGCCACCAGTGACAGTCTTGCGGCCAACCACAATGAGCAGTTCTTC.